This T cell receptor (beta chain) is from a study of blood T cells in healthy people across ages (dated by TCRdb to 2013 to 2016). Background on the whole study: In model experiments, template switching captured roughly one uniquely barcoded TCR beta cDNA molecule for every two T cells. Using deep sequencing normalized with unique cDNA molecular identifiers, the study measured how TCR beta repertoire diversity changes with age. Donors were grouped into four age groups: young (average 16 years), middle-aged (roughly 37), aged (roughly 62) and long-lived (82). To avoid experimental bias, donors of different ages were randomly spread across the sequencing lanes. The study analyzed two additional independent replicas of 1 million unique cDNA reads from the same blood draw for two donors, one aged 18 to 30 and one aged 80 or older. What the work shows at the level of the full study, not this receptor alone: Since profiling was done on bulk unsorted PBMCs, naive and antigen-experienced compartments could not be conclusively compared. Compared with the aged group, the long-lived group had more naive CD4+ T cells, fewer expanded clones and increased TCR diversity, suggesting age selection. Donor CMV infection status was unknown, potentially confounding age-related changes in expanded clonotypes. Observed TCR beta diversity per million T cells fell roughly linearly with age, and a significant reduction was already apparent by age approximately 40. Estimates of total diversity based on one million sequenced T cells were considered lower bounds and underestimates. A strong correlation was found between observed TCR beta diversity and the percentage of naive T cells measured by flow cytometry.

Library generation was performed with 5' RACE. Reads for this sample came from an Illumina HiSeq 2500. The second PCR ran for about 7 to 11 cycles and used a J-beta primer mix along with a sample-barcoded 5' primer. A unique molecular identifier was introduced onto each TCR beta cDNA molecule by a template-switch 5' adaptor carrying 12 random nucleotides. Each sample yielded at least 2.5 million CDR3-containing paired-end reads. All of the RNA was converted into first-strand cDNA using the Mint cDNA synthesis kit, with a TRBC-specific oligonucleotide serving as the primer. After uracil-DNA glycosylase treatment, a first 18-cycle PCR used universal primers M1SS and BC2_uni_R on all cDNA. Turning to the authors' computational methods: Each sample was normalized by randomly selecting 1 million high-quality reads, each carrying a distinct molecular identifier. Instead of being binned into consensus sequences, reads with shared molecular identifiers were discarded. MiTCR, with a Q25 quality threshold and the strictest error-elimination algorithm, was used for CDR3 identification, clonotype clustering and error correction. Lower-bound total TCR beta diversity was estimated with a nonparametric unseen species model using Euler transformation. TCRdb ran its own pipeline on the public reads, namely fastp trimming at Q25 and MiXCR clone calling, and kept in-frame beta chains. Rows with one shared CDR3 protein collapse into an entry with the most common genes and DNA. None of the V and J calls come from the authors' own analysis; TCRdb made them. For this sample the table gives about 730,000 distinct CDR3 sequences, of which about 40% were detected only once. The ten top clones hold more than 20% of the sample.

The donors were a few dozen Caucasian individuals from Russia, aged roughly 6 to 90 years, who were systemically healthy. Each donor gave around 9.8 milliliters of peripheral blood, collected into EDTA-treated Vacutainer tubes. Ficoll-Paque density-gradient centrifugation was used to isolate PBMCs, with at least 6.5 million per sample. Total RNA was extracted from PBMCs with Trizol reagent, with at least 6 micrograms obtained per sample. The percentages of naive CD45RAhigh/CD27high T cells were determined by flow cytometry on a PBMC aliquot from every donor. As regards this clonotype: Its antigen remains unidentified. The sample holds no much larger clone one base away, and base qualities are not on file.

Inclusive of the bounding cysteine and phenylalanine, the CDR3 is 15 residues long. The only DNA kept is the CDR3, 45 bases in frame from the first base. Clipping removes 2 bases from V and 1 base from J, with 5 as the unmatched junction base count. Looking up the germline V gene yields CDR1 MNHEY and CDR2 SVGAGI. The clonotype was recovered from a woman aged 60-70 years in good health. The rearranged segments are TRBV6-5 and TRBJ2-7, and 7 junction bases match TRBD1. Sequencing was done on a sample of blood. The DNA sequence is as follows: TGTGCCAGCAGTTACGCGGACAGGCTTTCCTACGAGCAGTACTTC. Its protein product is CASSYADRLSYEQYF.